Listed below are T cell receptor beta chains from one sample, sequenced in a study of CD8+CD57+ T cells in acquired aplastic anemia. TCRdb recomputed calls from the reads with MiXCR, one row per CDR3 protein. The table lists around 430,000 distinct CDR3 sequences, around 30% of them singletons. The sample consisted of sorted CD4+, CD8+, or CD8+CD57+ T cells (not recorded which) from PBMCs. Source of these receptors: a human donor with aplastic anemia. Both conserved end residues are part of each CDR3. D genes are given only for firm matches. Only part of the rows carry a size: once, few, many, or a class if the clone is expanded.

J gene,V gene,clone size,D gene,CDR3 DNA,CDR3 protein
TRBJ2-3,TRBV5-4,.,.,TGTGCCAGCAGCTTGGCGGGCAGGGCGGCAGATACGCAGTATTTT,CASSLAGRAADTQYF
TRBJ2-1,TRBV30,.,.,TGTGCCTGGAGTGATGGGACCTACAATGAGCAGTTCTTC,CAWSDGTYNEQFF
TRBJ2-7,TRBV10-3,many,.,TGTGCCATCAGTGGGACCACGGGCATAGGCGACGAGCAGTACTTC,CAISGTTGIGDEQYF
TRBJ1-1,TRBV19,.,.,TGTGCCAGTATAAATCCCTCCACTGAAGCTTTCTTT,CASINPSTEAFF
TRBJ2-7,TRBV4-3,.,.,TGCGCCAGCAGCCAAGATCTAGGGATCGTCGGGTACGAGCAGTACTTC,CASSQDLGIVGYEQYF
TRBJ1-3,TRBV20-1,.,.,TGCAGTGCTGCTCCGGGACTGAGCTCTGGAAACACCATGTATTTT,CSAAPGLSSGNTMYF
TRBJ2-5,TRBV5-1,.,TRBD2,TGCGCCAGCAGCTTGGCTACTAGCGGGGGCGGAGAGACCCAGTACTTC,CASSLATSGGGETQYF
TRBJ2-7,TRBV29-1,many,.,TGCAGCGTTGGGTACCGCCGCTACGAGCAGTACTTC,CSVGYRRYEQYF
TRBJ1-2,TRBV5-4,.,.,TGTGCCAGCAGCATACTCGGGATGAACTATGGCTACACCTTC,CASSILGMNYGYTF
TRBJ2-7,TRBV3-1,once,.,TGTGCCAGCAGCCTTCTGGGAGGAGGAGGGCGCACCTACGAGCAGTACTTC,CASSLLGGGGRTYEQYF
TRBJ1-5,TRBV2,many,.,TGTGCCAGCAGTCAACAGACTAGCAATCAGCCCCAGCATTTT,CASSQQTSNQPQHF
TRBJ2-5,TRBV20-1,few,TRBD2,TGCAGTGCTATAGCGGGAGGGCGTCAAGAGACCCAGTACTTC,CSAIAGGRQETQYF
TRBJ2-7,TRBV7-9,.,TRBD1,TGTGCCAGCAGCCCTCGGACAGGGAGAGAGCAGTACTTC,CASSPRTGREQYF
TRBJ2-2,TRBV15,many,TRBD2,TGTGCCACCAGCAGATTAGCGGGAGGTTCTGCCGGGGAGCTGTTTTTT,CATSRLAGGSAGELFF